This T cell receptor beta chain was found in a study of blood T cell repertoires in COVID-19. Study summary: PBMCs, B-cell-depleted T cells, or T cells provided the cDNA or gDNA that made up the material.

Original methodology: From reference gene primer amplification, estimates of nucleated cell counts were derived. Clones were sequenced by immunoSEQ multiplex PCR, and TCRdb holds only the in-frame ones, with some missing. V, J and clone size are taken as reported in that table, and D and trimming were inferred from the DNA itself. The sample lists about 270,000 clones, around 85% occurring once. Patients in Seattle were enrolled during active infection, then followed longitudinally. With 1 base removed from V and 8 bases from J, the gap between germline ends came to 3 bases. The CDR3 has 11 amino acids.

The receptor was isolated from a human donor with COVID-19, enrolled during active disease. The donor label of this sample is uncertain. Material for sequencing was peripheral blood. This chain connects TRBV12-3 or TRBV12-4 to TRBJ2-1; D unclear. The CDR3 coding sequence is TGTGCCAGCAGTTTAGGCGATGAGCAGTTCTTC. This gives the protein CASSLGDEQFF.